This T cell receptor (beta chain) emerged from a study of blood T cell repertoires in COVID-19. In the study overall: Samples came from the United States, Italy and Spain, spanning acute and convalescent COVID-19.

Under the authors' procedure: Estimated nucleated cell counts came from reference gene primer amplification. Using immunoSEQ multiplex PCR, the repertoire was profiled, and TCRdb retains in-frame clones only, with some absent. V, J and clone size are those of that table, while D and trimming were read from the DNA. The sample lists about 240,000 clones, about four fifths occurring once. The source material was peripheral blood. This receptor was obtained from a woman in her 70s with acute or convalescent COVID-19.

The CDR3 here is CASSTPDRGASGQFF. CDR3 bases: TGTGCCAGTAGTACCCCGGACAGGGGGGCCTCTGGGCAGTTCTTC. This chain connects TRBV19 to TRBJ2-1, with TRBD1 matching over 10 bases. Trimming at V came to 4 bases and at J to 12 bases, leaving 12 bases not matched to a gene. Germline V CDR1 and CDR2: LNHDA, SQIVND (reference sequence). The CDR3 is made up of 15 amino acids.